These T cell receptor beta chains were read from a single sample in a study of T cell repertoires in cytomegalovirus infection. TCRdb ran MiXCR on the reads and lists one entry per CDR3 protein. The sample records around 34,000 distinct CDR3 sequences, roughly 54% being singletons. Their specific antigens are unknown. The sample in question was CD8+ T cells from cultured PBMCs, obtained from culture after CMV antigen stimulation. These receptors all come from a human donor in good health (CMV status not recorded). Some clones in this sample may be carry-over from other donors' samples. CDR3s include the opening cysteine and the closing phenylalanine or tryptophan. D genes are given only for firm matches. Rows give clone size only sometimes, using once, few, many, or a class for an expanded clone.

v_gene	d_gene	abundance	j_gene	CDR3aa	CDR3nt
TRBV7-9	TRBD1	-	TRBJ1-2	CASSHPAGGNGYTF	TGTGCCAGCAGCCACCCCGCAGGGGGAAATGGCTACACCTTC
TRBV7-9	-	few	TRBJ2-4	CASSAGGVAKNIQYF	TGTGCCAGCAGTGCCGGCGGGGTAGCCAAAAACATTCAGTACTTC
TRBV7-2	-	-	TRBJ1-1	CASRRHTNTEAFF	TGTGCCAGCAGACGACATACGAACACTGAAGCTTTCTTT
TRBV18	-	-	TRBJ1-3	CASSLPSEGSGNTIYF	TGTGCCAGCTCACTCCCTTCGGAGGGCTCTGGAAACACCATATATTTT
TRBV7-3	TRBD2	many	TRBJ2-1	CASSLGLAGGSGTYNEQFF	TGTGCCAGCAGCCTAGGACTAGCGGGAGGGAGTGGAACCTACAATGAGCAGTTCTTC
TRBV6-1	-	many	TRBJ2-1	CAGDSWNNEQFF	TGTGCCGGAGACTCTTGGAACAATGAGCAGTTCTTC
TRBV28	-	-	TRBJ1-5	CASSLQPGGGQPQHF	TGTGCCAGCAGTTTACAGCCGGGGGGAGGTCAGCCCCAGCATTTT
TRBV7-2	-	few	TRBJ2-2	CASSLTGFGELFF	TGTGCCAGCAGCTTAACAGGGTTCGGGGAGCTGTTTTTT
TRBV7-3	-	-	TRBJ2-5	CASSLQGVETQYF	TGTGCCAGCAGCTTACAGGGAGTGGAGACCCAGTACTTC
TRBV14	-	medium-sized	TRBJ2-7	CASSQGRSYEQYF	TGTGCCAGCAGCCAAGGGAGGTCTTACGAGCAGTACTTC
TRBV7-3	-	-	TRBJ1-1	CASSFIADTEAFF	TGTGCCAGCAGCTTTATTGCGGACACTGAAGCTTTCTTT
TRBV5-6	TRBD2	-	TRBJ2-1	CASSLRPGTSVRYNEQFF	TGTGCCAGCAGCTTACGTCCCGGGACTAGCGTCCGATACAATGAGCAGTTCTTC
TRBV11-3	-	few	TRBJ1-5	CASSFYGQPQHF	TGTGCCAGCAGCTTTTACGGGCAGCCCCAGCATTTT
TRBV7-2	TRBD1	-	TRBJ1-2	CASSPNRGHYGYTF	TGTGCCAGCAGCCCGAACAGGGGCCACTATGGCTACACCTTC
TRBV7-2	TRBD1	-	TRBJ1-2	CASSWRDRERGYTF	TGTGCCAGCAGCTGGAGGGACAGGGAACGTGGCTACACCTTC
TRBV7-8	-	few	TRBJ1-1	CASSLGRGGITEAFF	TGTGCCAGCAGCTTAGGTCGGGGGGGGATCACTGAAGCTTTCTTT
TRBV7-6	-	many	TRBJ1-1	CASSLAPSTEAFF	TGTGCCAGCAGCTTAGCTCCCAGCACTGAAGCTTTCTTT
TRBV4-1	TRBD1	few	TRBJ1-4	CASSQSQGRVTNEKLFF	TGCGCCAGCAGCCAATCACAGGGGAGGGTAACTAATGAAAAACTGTTTTTT